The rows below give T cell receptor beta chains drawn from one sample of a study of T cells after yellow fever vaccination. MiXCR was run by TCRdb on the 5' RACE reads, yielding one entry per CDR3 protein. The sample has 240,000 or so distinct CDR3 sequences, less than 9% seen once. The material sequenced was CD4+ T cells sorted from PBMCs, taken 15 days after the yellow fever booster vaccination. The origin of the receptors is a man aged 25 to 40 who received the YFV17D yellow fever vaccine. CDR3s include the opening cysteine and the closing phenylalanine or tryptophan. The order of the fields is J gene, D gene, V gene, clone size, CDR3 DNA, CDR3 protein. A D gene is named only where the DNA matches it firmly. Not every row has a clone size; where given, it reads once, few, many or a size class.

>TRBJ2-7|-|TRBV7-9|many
TGTGCCAGCAGCCCCCGGACGGCGCCTCCCTACGAGCAGTACTTC
CASSPRTAPPYEQYF
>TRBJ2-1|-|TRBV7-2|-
TGTGCCAGCAGCTTAGCGCCCCAGGGGGGAAGCAATGAGCAGTTCTTC
CASSLAPQGGSNEQFF
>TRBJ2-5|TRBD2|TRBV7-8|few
TGTGCCAGCAGCTCCTTTAGCGGGAGCGGGGAGACCCAGTACTTC
CASSSFSGSGETQYF
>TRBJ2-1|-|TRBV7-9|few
TGTGCCAGCGGCCTGGGCCTCTTGAGTGAGCAGTTCTTC
CASGLGLLSEQFF
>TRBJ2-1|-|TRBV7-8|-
TGTGCCAGCAGCTCTACACCGAGCTCCTACAATGAGCAGTTCTTC
CASSSTPSSYNEQFF
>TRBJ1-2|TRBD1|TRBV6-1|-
TGTGCCAGCAGGGACAGGTCTCCTCTTCTGTATGGCTACACCTTC
CASRDRSPLLYGYTF
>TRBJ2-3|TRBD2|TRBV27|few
TGTGCCAGCAGTTTCCCCGGGACTAGGGTTCCAGATACGCAGTATTTT
CASSFPGTRVPDTQYF
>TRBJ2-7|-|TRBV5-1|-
TGCGCCAGCAGCTTGACGGGGGAATACGAGCAGTACTTC
CASSLTGEYEQYF
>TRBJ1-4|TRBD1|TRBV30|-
TGTGCCTGGACCATCGCAGGGGGCAGTAGGGAAAAACTGTTTTTT
CAWTIAGGSREKLFF
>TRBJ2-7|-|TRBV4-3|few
TGCGCCAGCAGCCAAGGGGCTATGAATCCTACGTGGCAGTACTTC
CASSQGAMNPTWQYF
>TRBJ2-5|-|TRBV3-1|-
TGTGCCAGCAGCTACAGGGCTAGGGGAGAGACCCAGTACTTC
CASSYRARGETQYF
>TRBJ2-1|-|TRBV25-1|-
TGTGCCAGCAGTGAACGGGATCCCTACAATGAGCAGTTCTTC
CASSERDPYNEQFF
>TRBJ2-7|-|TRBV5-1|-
TGCGCCAGCAGCTTGGAGGTCTCGGCCCCCTACGAGCAGTACTTC
CASSLEVSAPYEQYF
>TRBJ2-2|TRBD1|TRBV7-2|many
TGTGCCAGCAACAAACAGGGGGACACCGGGGAGCTGTTTTTT
CASNKQGDTGELFF
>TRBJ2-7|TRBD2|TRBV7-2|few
TGTGCCAGCAGCTCCGGGACTAGCTCCTACGAGCAGTACTTC
CASSSGTSSYEQYF
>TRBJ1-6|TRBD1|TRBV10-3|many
TGTGCCATCAGTGGGGACAGTCATAATTCACCCCTCCACTTT
CAISGDSHNSPLHF
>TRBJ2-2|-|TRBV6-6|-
TGTGCCAGCAGTTACTCAGCCGGGGAGCTGTTTTTT
CASSYSAGELFF
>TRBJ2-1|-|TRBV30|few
TGTGCCTGGAGTGTCGGTCGGAACAATGAGCAGTTCTTC
CAWSVGRNNEQFF
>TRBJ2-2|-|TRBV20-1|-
TGCAGTGCTTTGCGGAGTGATTCGAACACCGGGGAGCTGTTTTTT
CSALRSDSNTGELFF
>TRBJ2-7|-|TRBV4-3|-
TGCGCCAGCAGCCCTGAACCTGCCCTGTCCTACGAGCAGTACTTC
CASSPEPALSYEQYF